This TCR beta chain was sequenced during a study of T cell responses to AZD1222 COVID-19 vaccine (dated by TCRdb to the early 2020s). In terms of the full investigation: AZD1222 recipients with second doses at about 4 weeks or about 12 weeks were pooled, because spike-specific TCR depth and breadth did not differ between schedules. TCR sequencing covered 233 trial participants: 200 to 220 given two doses of AZD1222 and 26 given two doses of MenACWY control vaccine. Trial participants were enrolled by age into 18-55, 56-69 and 70-plus year subgroups, with about 150, 28 and 57 TCR-sequenced participants respectively. What the research found in general, with its limitations: CD4 TCRs associated with the vaccine covered the entire spike protein, and the dominant responses were in regions 160-218 and 743-854. In the small 56-69-year group, the increase in depth fell short of significance, most likely because of low power. Nearly half of unique spike-specific TCRs reportedly recognized epitopes outside regions mutated in the B.1.351 and B.1.1.7 variants. Participants were mostly white British, with more females than males. The authors suggested clonal diversity may have been underestimated. After two AZD1222 doses, spike-specific TCR breadth and depth were significantly higher than at day 0 and than in MenACWY recipients. Because no day 14 peak-response samples were available, the repertoires could be characterized only after the peak T cell response. Conclusions about previously exposed vaccinees are limited, since just five to seven AZD1222 recipients were seropositive for SARS-CoV-2 at baseline.

The time point tag for this specimen amounts to: baseline before first vaccination. The vaccinee samples were drawn from two UK trials, COV001 and COV002, one of which was a single-blind randomized controlled phase 2/3 trial testing AZD1222 (ChAdOx1 nCoV-19) in healthy adults. For TCRbeta chain sequencing, PBMC samples from trial participants were taken at day 0 and at day 28 after the second dose. The germline V gene encodes CDR1 MNHEY and CDR2 SMNVEV (reference sequence). There are 15 amino acids in the CDR3, from cysteine to phenylalanine inclusive. The sequence is cut down to CDR3 DNA, 45 bases in frame from base 1. A distance of 16 bases separates the germline ends of V and J, which lose 3 bases and 7 bases respectively. The CDR3 regions of human TCRbeta chains were subjected to immunosequencing. The authors processed their data as follows. Repertoire TCRs were checked for matches against a reference library of SARS-CoV-2-specific TCRs that had been generated using the MIRA antigen-specificity platform. Breadth was defined as the fraction of unique TCRs that were SARS-CoV-2-associated. Depth was defined as the fraction of total T cells that were SARS-CoV-2-associated. Using the MIRA data, each spike-specific TCR was assigned both to the spike region to which the TCR was reactive and to a CD4 or CD8 class. Log10-transformed breadth and depth values were compared by one-way ANOVA with Sidak's multiple comparisons tests. The source is immuneACCESS, and TCRdb retained only in-frame sequences with V and J called. Part of the clones is not carried over; for the studies checked, unresolved V genes explain less than half of this, and the remainder is unexplained. The V and J calls and clone size come from that table; D and trimming were worked out from the DNA. The sample table records 90,000 to 120,000 clones; about 94% of these occur just once. Roughly 2% of the sample is held by the ten biggest clonotypes.

Of note for this clone: The clone's antigen remains unknown. No much larger clonotype is one base removed from it; base qualities were not supplied.

The receptor was derived from an adult in good health. The source material was peripheral blood, sampled on day 0 of AZD1222 vaccination. The chain employs TRBV27 and TRBJ1-5, with the identity of the D gene unclear. CDR3 protein: CASSLVGPAGQPQHF. The nucleotides are TGTGCCAGCAGTTTGGTAGGACCTGCTGGGCAGCCCCAGCATTTT.